This entry describes one TCR beta chain. Antigen: not known. Only in-frame clones appear in the TCRdb table, and some are missing; sequencing was by immunoSEQ multiplex PCR. The table includes roughly 3,300 clones, around 80% detected once. The data stem from a study of immune evolution from preneoplasia to lung adenocarcinoma. The CDR3 contains 11 residues. From germline, CDR1 is SGHNT and CDR2 YYREEE (reference sequence). The V end lost 4 bases, the J end lost 6 bases, and 7 bases lay between the germline ends. Resections took place in Japan or China from about 2014 to 2018. Two lung cancer pathologists independently confirmed each histologic diagnosis. Study-level findings and limits: Later-stage lesions seemingly showed higher T cell density and diversity than normal lung. From normal lung to invasive adenocarcinoma, top clone frequencies appeared to decrease.

This sequence was found in an older person with lung adenocarcinoma. This chain links TRBV5-4 with TRBJ1-2, with D unresolved. The sequenced sample was FFPE adjacent normal lung tissue. CDR3 residues: CASSPGNGYTF. The CDR3 DNA reads TGTGCCAGCAGCCCGGGGAATGGCTACACCTTC.